These T cell receptor beta chains were read from a single sample in a study of beta chain features in type 1 diabetes. Clones were sequenced by immunoSEQ multiplex PCR, and TCRdb holds only the in-frame ones, with some missing. The sample yields some 280,000 clones, roughly 13% seen once. The specimen sequenced was naive CD4+ T cells from blood. These receptors came from a man aged 25-45 years with type 1 diabetes. CDR3s include the opening cysteine and the closing phenylalanine or tryptophan. The D gene is left open where the match is weak. Expanded clones get a size class; other rows say once, few or many, or leave the size out.

v_call: TRBV7-2; j_call: TRBJ2-3; clone_size: few; d_call: TRBD2; cdr3_aa: CATNWRSGSGTDTQYF; cdr3_nt: TGTGCGACCAATTGGCGTAGCGGGAGTGGGACAGATACGCAGTATTTT
v_call: TRBV5-1; j_call: TRBJ2-3; clone_size: few; d_call: TRBD1; cdr3_aa: CASSGTGTDTQYF; cdr3_nt: TGCGCCAGCAGTGGGACAGGGACAGATACGCAGTATTTT
v_call: TRBV15; j_call: TRBJ2-7; clone_size: few; d_call: .; cdr3_aa: CATSRVGVLSYEQYF; cdr3_nt: TGTGCCACCAGCAGAGTCGGAGTGCTCTCCTACGAGCAGTACTTC
v_call: TRBV25-1; j_call: TRBJ2-3; clone_size: .; d_call: .; cdr3_aa: CASSDHIAVHTDTQYF; cdr3_nt: TGTGCCAGCAGTGATCACATAGCGGTCCACACAGATACGCAGTATTTT
v_call: TRBV7-7; j_call: TRBJ2-1; clone_size: few; d_call: .; cdr3_aa: CASSQRANNEQFF; cdr3_nt: TGTGCTAGCAGCCAGCGGGCCAACAATGAGCAGTTCTTC
v_call: TRBV9; j_call: TRBJ2-3; clone_size: few; d_call: .; cdr3_aa: CASSVATTADTQYF; cdr3_nt: TGTGCCAGCAGCGTAGCAACGACAGCTGATACGCAGTATTTT
v_call: TRBV2; j_call: TRBJ2-6; clone_size: .; d_call: .; cdr3_aa: CASSQGGVGANVLTF; cdr3_nt: TGTGCCAGCAGCCAAGGGGGGGTTGGGGCCAACGTCCTGACTTTC
v_call: TRBV11-3; j_call: TRBJ2-5; clone_size: .; d_call: .; cdr3_aa: CASSLQGGQETQYF; cdr3_nt: TGTGCCAGCAGCCTCCAGGGGGGCCAAGAGACCCAGTACTTC
v_call: TRBV5-1; j_call: TRBJ2-7; clone_size: few; d_call: TRBD2; cdr3_aa: CASSFSAGVSYEQYF; cdr3_nt: TGCGCCAGCAGCTTCTCAGCGGGAGTATCCTACGAGCAGTACTTC
v_call: TRBV7-2; j_call: TRBJ2-3; clone_size: .; d_call: TRBD2; cdr3_aa: CASSSGGLAGGRGDTQYF; cdr3_nt: TGTGCCAGCAGCTCCGGCGGACTAGCGGGAGGCCGGGGAGATACGCAGTATTTT
v_call: TRBV7-7; j_call: TRBJ2-5; clone_size: .; d_call: .; cdr3_aa: CASSFGGTQETQYF; cdr3_nt: TGTGCTAGCAGCTTCGGGGGTACGCAAGAGACCCAGTACTTC
v_call: TRBV6-5; j_call: TRBJ1-4; clone_size: few; d_call: .; cdr3_aa: CASSLSSGFGEKLFF; cdr3_nt: TGTGCCAGCAGTCTATCCTCAGGGTTCGGGGAAAAACTGTTTTTT
v_call: TRBV7-9; j_call: TRBJ1-1; clone_size: .; d_call: .; cdr3_aa: CASSLQGPNTEAFF; cdr3_nt: TGTGCCAGCAGCTTACAGGGGCCGAACACTGAAGCTTTCTTT
v_call: TRBV28; j_call: TRBJ1-1; clone_size: .; d_call: .; cdr3_aa: CASRATEAFF; cdr3_nt: TGTGCCAGCAGGGCTACTGAAGCTTTCTTT
v_call: TRBV7-9; j_call: TRBJ2-3; clone_size: few; d_call: TRBD1; cdr3_aa: CASSPWTGSTDTQYF; cdr3_nt: TGTGCCAGCAGCCCTTGGACAGGAAGCACAGATACGCAGTATTTT
v_call: TRBV5-1; j_call: TRBJ2-7; clone_size: few; d_call: TRBD1; cdr3_aa: CASRPRTGWAYEQYF; cdr3_nt: TGCGCCAGCAGGCCCAGGACAGGGTGGGCCTACGAGCAGTACTTC
v_call: TRBV29-1; j_call: TRBJ2-5; clone_size: few; d_call: TRBD1; cdr3_aa: CSVTGVETQYF; cdr3_nt: TGCAGCGTCACAGGGGTAGAGACCCAGTACTTC
v_call: TRBV21-1; j_call: TRBJ2-5; clone_size: .; d_call: .; cdr3_aa: CASSKVPGCRVETQYF; cdr3_nt: TGTGCCAGCAGCAAAGTTCCGGGGTGCCGGGTAGAGACCCAGTACTTC
v_call: TRBV29-1; j_call: TRBJ2-4; clone_size: .; d_call: TRBD1; cdr3_aa: CSVHSPKTRDRFGKNIQYF; cdr3_nt: TGCAGCGTCCACAGTCCCAAAACCCGGGACAGATTTGGCAAAAACATTCAGTACTTC
v_call: TRBV9; j_call: TRBJ2-5; clone_size: few; d_call: TRBD2; cdr3_aa: CASSVGGRGQETQYF; cdr3_nt: TGTGCCAGCAGCGTAGGAGGGAGGGGCCAAGAGACCCAGTACTTC
v_call: TRBV6-5; j_call: TRBJ1-2; clone_size: few; d_call: .; cdr3_aa: CASSSQGRRFYGYTF; cdr3_nt: TGTGCCAGCAGTTCCCAGGGCAGGAGATTCTATGGCTACACCTTC
v_call: TRBV5-1; j_call: TRBJ2-3; clone_size: .; d_call: TRBD1; cdr3_aa: CASSYRGRTDTQYF; cdr3_nt: TGCGCCAGCAGCTACAGGGGTCGCACAGATACGCAGTATTTT
v_call: TRBV23-1; j_call: TRBJ2-2; clone_size: .; d_call: TRBD2; cdr3_aa: CASSQPTSGNTGELFF; cdr3_nt: TGCGCCAGCAGTCAACCCACTAGCGGGAACACCGGGGAGCTGTTTTTT
v_call: TRBV4-3; j_call: TRBJ1-1; clone_size: few; d_call: .; cdr3_aa: CASSEAVMRGKVEAFF; cdr3_nt: TGCGCCAGCAGCGAAGCCGTTATGCGGGGGAAGGTCGAAGCTTTCTTT
v_call: TRBV4-2; j_call: TRBJ2-4; clone_size: few; d_call: TRBD1; cdr3_aa: CASSRAGTGENIQYF; cdr3_nt: TGTGCCAGCAGCCGGGCCGGGACAGGGGAGAACATTCAGTACTTC
v_call: TRBV7-2; j_call: TRBJ1-2; clone_size: once; d_call: TRBD1; cdr3_aa: CASSVGQDPYGYTF; cdr3_nt: TGTGCCAGCAGCGTGGGACAGGACCCTTATGGCTACACCTTC
v_call: TRBV21-1; j_call: TRBJ2-7; clone_size: few; d_call: .; cdr3_aa: CASTYGLAGIYEQYF; cdr3_nt: TGTGCCAGCACCTACGGGCTAGCGGGGATCTACGAGCAGTACTTC
v_call: TRBV5-4; j_call: TRBJ2-1; clone_size: .; d_call: .; cdr3_aa: CASSLDYHNEQFF; cdr3_nt: TGTGCCAGCAGCTTGGACTATCACAATGAGCAGTTCTTC
v_call: TRBV7-9; j_call: TRBJ2-7; clone_size: .; d_call: .; cdr3_aa: CASSLARDYEQYF; cdr3_nt: TGTGCCAGCAGCTTAGCGCGGGACTACGAGCAGTACTTC
v_call: TRBV5-6; j_call: TRBJ2-1; clone_size: .; d_call: .; cdr3_aa: CASSLSFEQFF; cdr3_nt: TGTGCCAGCAGCTTGTCTTTCGAGCAGTTCTTC
v_call: TRBV27; j_call: TRBJ2-1; clone_size: .; d_call: .; cdr3_aa: CASSSLTGGRKQFF; cdr3_nt: TGTGCCAGCAGCTCGTTGACCGGGGGGCGAAAGCAGTTCTTC
v_call: TRBV30; j_call: TRBJ1-5; clone_size: few; d_call: .; cdr3_aa: CAWSAGYSNQPQHF; cdr3_nt: TGTGCCTGGAGTGCAGGGTATAGCAATCAGCCCCAGCATTTT
v_call: TRBV25-1; j_call: TRBJ2-3; clone_size: few; d_call: TRBD2; cdr3_aa: CASSESSGASTDTQYF; cdr3_nt: TGTGCCAGCAGTGAATCCAGCGGGGCTAGCACAGATACGCAGTATTTT
v_call: TRBV5-4; j_call: TRBJ2-5; clone_size: .; d_call: .; cdr3_aa: CASSLPQETQYF; cdr3_nt: TGTGCCAGCAGCTTGCCACAAGAGACCCAGTACTTC
v_call: TRBV7-9; j_call: TRBJ2-7; clone_size: few; d_call: .; cdr3_aa: CASSLRYEQYF; cdr3_nt: TGTGCCAGCAGCTTACGGTACGAGCAGTACTTC